This T cell receptor beta chain came from a study of cytomegalovirus exposure and HLA in healthy donors. Study-wide findings and caveats: The investigators catalogued 150 to 200 TCR beta chains as cytomegalovirus-associated. Follow-up analysis later connected one missense variant in DCLRE1C with trimming of TCR beta V- and J-genes.

The PCR used 60 Vbeta and 13 Jbeta primers. Original data processing: It was a later analysis that counted 83 million or so unique TCR beta chains, of which some 9.9 million were shared. Sequenced by immunoSEQ multiplex PCR; TCRdb stores in-frame clones only, minus some. V, J and clone size were drawn from that table, and D and trimming were deduced from the DNA. The sample lists 100,000 to 150,000 clones, roughly 80% seen once, with roughly 1.5% in the top ten. As concerns this clone: Its antigen remains unknown. Other DNA sequences in the same sample also yield this CDR3.

V lost 2 bases, J lost 0 bases, and 2 bases stayed unmatched. In germline, CDR1 is SGHRS, CDR2 YFSETQ. CDR3 size: 15 residues. Nominally healthy donors were sampled, though unrecorded immune exposures were likely. The sample was PBMCs. The chain carries TRBV5-1 and TRBJ2-7; TRBD2 matches at 10 bases. The origin of this receptor is a female donor in good health and CMV-seronegative. The CDR3: CASSLAGGSSYEQYF. CDR3 nucleotide sequence: TGCGCCAGCAGCTTAGCGGGAGGGAGCTCCTACGAGCAGTACTTC.